This T cell receptor (beta chain) was identified during a study of T cells in Graves' hyperthyroidism and ophthalmopathy (dated 2019 in TCRdb). At the level of the whole study: Peripheral blood was collected at initial diagnosis, before any treatment. Prospective prediction of ophthalmopathy was tested in an independent validation cohort consisting of roughly 19 hyperthyroidism patients and over 15 patients who later progressed to ophthalmopathy. A discovery cohort of around 98 patients, about 40 with Graves' ophthalmopathy and about 58 with stable Graves' hyperthyroidism, was used to find distinguishing TCR V-J signatures. In more than five Graves' hyperthyroidism patients, the study also compared T-cell repertoires from thyroid tissue with T-cell repertoires from blood. The 90 or so discovery patients were randomly split 7:3 into training and test sets. According to the paper, TCR Vbeta CDR3 sequencing was carried out on over 130 peripheral blood samples, which came from under 50 ophthalmopathy, 75 or so hyperthyroidism and approximately 17 progressor patients. After sampling, hyperthyroidism patients received methimazole starting at 30 mg daily, and ophthalmopathy patients received high-dose intravenous methylprednisolone.

CDR1 and CDR2, per the germline V gene (reference sequence), are MNHEY and SMNVEV. The CDR3 measures 16 amino acids from cysteine to phenylalanine. Just the 48-base CDR3 DNA is kept, in frame starting at base 1. Trimmed from V: 5 bases; trimmed from J: 7 bases; junction bases lacking a gene match: 13. Graves' hyperthyroidism was defined as stable when no progression to ophthalmopathy occurred over 18 months of follow-up. The hyperthyroidism patients were between 18 and 65 years old and newly diagnosed, with a disease duration of less than 2 months. Patients with uncontrolled infections, other autoimmune diseases, pregnancy or lactation were excluded. Diagnoses relied on clinical symptoms, serum thyroxine and TRAb, thyroid ultrasound and orbital computed tomography. PBMCs were isolated from around 10 ml of fresh peripheral blood by Ficoll-Paque density gradient centrifugation. Total RNA was extracted using Trizol reagent, and RNA quality was assessed on an Agilent 2100 Bioanalyzer.

Broad study findings and their caveats: Ophthalmopathy was separated from stable hyperthyroidism by a 13 V-J signature model, with approximately 90% sensitivity and roughly 84% specificity obtained in cross-validation and 80%/75% obtained in testing. Sample size was not statistically predetermined, and blinding of investigators to group allocation was not performed. In validation, the model predicted progression to ophthalmopathy a median of about 5.9 months before onset, with about 67% sensitivity and roughly 79% specificity. Blood samples also contained most of the expanded thyroid clonotypes (frequency above 0.001), which suggests that blood repertoires may reflect thyroid immune responses.

TCR beta CDR3 regions were amplified from RNA transcripts. A first-round RT-PCR of the TCR CDR3 used the HTBI primer set with the Qiagen OneStep RT-PCR kit. The libraries were constructed in a second round of multiplex PCR and then size-selected and purified. The libraries were sequenced on an Illumina HiSeq2000 using paired-end 100 bp reads. In the paper's pipeline: Raw data were processed with SOAPnuke, discarding reads with adapters, uncalled bases, mean Phred below 15, or no exact constant-primer or identifier match. High-quality paired reads were merged with COPE v1.2.5, and unique nucleotide sequences were defined as clonotypes. MiTCR v1.1 was used to align clonotypes to the IMGT TRBV, TRBD and TRBJ reference segments. The analysis included only V-J combinations with a frequency above 0.0001, which together covered over 98% of the repertoires. A TCS score was defined as the ratio between F50 (clonal expansion) and ExV (chaos), using BLOSUM62-based TCRdist between CDR3 peptides within each V-J. Welch's t-statistics and random forest reduced roughly 540 V-J features to roughly 13, which were used in a naive Bayes classifier (R e1071). In TCRdb, the public reads were trimmed at Q25 with fastp and aligned with MiXCR, with productive beta chains retained. Every distinct CDR3 protein forms one entry, paired with its most common genes and DNA. These V and J calls rely on TCRdb rather than the paper's analysis. This sample gives approximately 610,000 distinct CDR3 sequences in total; 16% of them show up just once. 18% of the sample comes from the top ten.

This clonotype has more than one count but fewer than ten. Its cognate antigen has yet to be identified. No base qualities exist here, and no much larger clone lies one base off it. The sequencing sample was made of blood. The TCR originated in a woman younger than 30 with Graves' hyperthyroidism. The rearrangement combines TRBV27 with TRBJ1-5, and TRBD1 aligns with 8 junction nucleotides. The CDR3 reads as follows: CASSPWTGRSQQPQHF. Read as DNA, the sequence is TGTGCCAGCAGTCCGTGGACAGGGCGGTCTCAACAGCCCCAGCATTTT.